A selection of T cell receptor beta chains follows, all from one sample in a study of PD-L1 blockade in urothelial cancer. The repertoire was sequenced with immunoSEQ multiplex PCR; TCRdb's copy has only in-frame clones and lacks some. The repertoire holds fewer than 45,000 clones, with roughly four fifths as singletons. The sample here was PBMCs, taken around atezolizumab (anti-PD-L1) treatment. These receptor sequences come from a man in his 60s with urothelial cancer. CDR3s include the opening cysteine and the closing phenylalanine or tryptophan. A D gene is named only where the DNA matches it firmly. Size values are once, few and many counts, or a class for expanded clones, and some rows have none.

V gene	clone size	CDR3 length	D gene	J gene	CDR3 protein	CDR3 DNA
TRBV7-2	.	16	.	TRBJ1-1	CASSLAGNRDRTEAFF	TGTGCCAGCAGCTTAGCGGGGAACAGGGATAGAACTGAAGCTTTCTTT
TRBV2	.	13	TRBD1	TRBJ2-7	CASSWTGNYEQYF	TGTGCCAGCAGCTGGACAGGGAACTACGAGCAGTACTTC
TRBV4-1	few	14	.	TRBJ1-5	CASSQSLGDQPQHF	TGCGCCAGCAGCCAATCCCTCGGGGATCAGCCCCAGCATTTT
TRBV11-2	.	15	.	TRBJ2-2	CASSFGGANTGELFF	TGTGCCAGCAGCTTTGGGGGCGCGAACACCGGGGAGCTGTTTTTT
TRBV30	.	15	.	TRBJ2-3	CAWSGGDLPTDTQYF	TGTGCCTGGAGCGGCGGGGACCTTCCCACAGATACGCAGTATTTT
TRBV7-9	.	14	TRBD1	TRBJ2-7	CASSLGTGYSEQYF	TGTGCCAGCAGCTTAGGGACAGGGTACTCCGAGCAGTACTTC
TRBV6-5	.	13	TRBD1	TRBJ1-1	CASRDRGLSEAFF	TGTGCCAGCAGAGACAGGGGGCTCAGTGAAGCTTTCTTT
TRBV9	.	14	TRBD1	TRBJ1-6	CASSSDRNTSPLHF	TGTGCCAGCAGCTCGGACAGGAACACTTCACCCCTCCACTTT
TRBV18	.	14	.	TRBJ2-5	CASSPRRGQETQYF	TGTGCCAGCTCACCACGCAGGGGTCAGGAGACCCAGTACTTC
TRBV5-4	.	15	.	TRBJ2-7	CASSSADRPANEQYF	TGTGCCAGCAGCTCAGCGGACAGACCCGCTAACGAGCAGTACTTC
TRBV7-2	few	15	TRBD2	TRBJ2-1	CASSLVRGAYNEQFF	TGTGCCAGCAGCTTAGTGCGGGGGGCCTACAATGAGCAGTTCTTC
TRBV5-1	.	16	.	TRBJ1-1	CASSPRGSGENTEAFF	TGCGCCAGCAGCCCGCGCGGGAGCGGGGAGAACACTGAAGCTTTCTTT
TRBV5-1	.	15	TRBD2	TRBJ2-1	CASSYSGDSYNEQFF	TGCGCCAGCAGCTATAGCGGGGACTCCTACAATGAGCAGTTCTTC
TRBV5-1	.	13	.	TRBJ2-1	CASSESTGNEQFF	TGCGCCAGCAGCGAGAGCACCGGCAATGAGCAGTTCTTC
TRBV7-2	few	15	TRBD2	TRBJ2-7	CASSPTGRGSYEQYF	TGTGCCAGCAGCCCAACGGGGCGGGGGTCCTACGAGCAGTACTTC
TRBV19	.	14	.	TRBJ1-2	CASTTPGTIYGYTF	TGTGCCAGTACCACCCCCGGGACAATCTATGGCTACACCTTC
TRBV2	.	13	.	TRBJ1-2	CASSGQSNYGYTF	TGTGCCAGCAGTGGTCAATCTAACTATGGCTACACCTTC
TRBV5-1	.	13	.	TRBJ2-5	CASSEQGGETQYF	TGCGCCAGCAGCGAACAGGGAGGGGAGACCCAGTACTTC
TRBV10-2	.	13	.	TRBJ2-7	CASSEFGSGEQYF	TGCGCCAGCAGTGAGTTTGGTTCGGGCGAGCAGTACTTC
TRBV25-1	.	14	TRBD1	TRBJ2-7	CASRSGTGTYEQYF	TGTGCCAGCAGATCCGGGACAGGAACCTACGAGCAGTACTTC
TRBV19	.	16	TRBD1	TRBJ2-2	CASSPTGPSNTGELFF	TGTGCCAGTAGTCCGACAGGGCCTTCGAACACCGGGGAGCTGTTTTTT
TRBV7-2	.	17	.	TRBJ2-2	CASSLALRGQNTGELFF	TGTGCCAGCAGCTTAGCGCTCAGGGGTCAGAACACCGGGGAGCTGTTTTTT
TRBV6-1	few	15	TRBD1	TRBJ1-6	CASSEDRALGSPLHF	TGTGCCAGCAGCGAGGACAGGGCCCTAGGGTCACCCCTCCACTTT
TRBV2	.	15	TRBD1	TRBJ1-2	CASSSGTASYYGYTF	TGTGCCAGCAGCTCCGGGACAGCCTCCTACTATGGCTACACCTTC
TRBV5-1	.	15	TRBD1	TRBJ2-7	CASSPGTGSRGEQYF	TGCGCCAGCAGCCCCGGGACAGGATCCCGCGGCGAGCAGTACTTC
TRBV30	once	14	TRBD2	TRBJ2-1	CAWSRLAINNEQFF	TGTGCCTGGAGTCGACTAGCGATAAACAATGAGCAGTTCTTC
TRBV19	.	14	.	TRBJ2-1	CASSISGSYNEQFF	TGTGCCAGTAGTATCTCGGGGTCCTACAATGAGCAGTTCTTC
TRBV5-3	.	17	.	TRBJ1-5	CARSLVVRGDVNQPQHF	TGTGCCAGAAGCTTGGTTGTCAGGGGTGATGTCAATCAGCCCCAGCATTTT
TRBV11-2	.	14	.	TRBJ1-1	CASSSQGLNTEAFF	TGTGCCAGCAGCTCCCAGGGGCTGAACACTGAAGCTTTCTTT
TRBV2	.	15	TRBD2	TRBJ2-1	CASSNSGGTYNEQFF	TGTGCCAGCAGTAATAGCGGGGGGACTTACAATGAGCAGTTCTTC
TRBV28	.	13	TRBD1	TRBJ2-7	CASSGDRGLEQYF	TGTGCCAGCAGCGGGGACAGGGGGCTCGAGCAGTACTTC
TRBV30	.	12	.	TRBJ2-3	CAWSKAEHTQYF	TGTGCCTGGAGTAAGGCGGAGCATACGCAGTATTTT
TRBV19	.	13	.	TRBJ2-7	CASHTYISYEQYF	TGTGCCAGCCATACCTATATTAGTTACGAGCAGTACTTC
TRBV11-2	.	13	.	TRBJ2-1	CASSSGSYNEQFF	TGTGCCAGCAGCTCGGGCTCCTACAATGAGCAGTTCTTC
TRBV28	.	14	.	TRBJ1-5	CASSLRQAGQPQHF	TGTGCCAGCAGTCTCCGGCAGGCCGGTCAGCCCCAGCATTTT
TRBV27	.	16	.	TRBJ2-4	CASRKVTALAKNIQYF	TGTGCCAGCAGAAAGGTGACAGCCCTAGCCAAAAACATTCAGTACTTC
TRBV19	.	14	TRBD1	TRBJ2-7	CASSTGTGSYEQYF	TGTGCCAGTAGTACCGGGACAGGGTCCTACGAGCAGTACTTC
TRBV30	once	14	TRBD1	TRBJ1-2	CAWSVRSRGNGYTF	TGTGCCTGGAGTGTACGGTCCAGGGGGAACGGCTACACCTTC
TRBV4-1	.	14	.	TRBJ1-1	CASSQGEDFTEAFF	TGCGCCAGCAGCCAAGGGGAGGATTTCACTGAAGCTTTCTTT
TRBV6-1	.	12	.	TRBJ2-7	CASSEQSYEQYF	TGTGCCAGCAGTGAACAGTCCTACGAGCAGTACTTC
TRBV5-5	.	12	.	TRBJ1-1	CASSLINTEAFF	TGTGCCAGCAGCTTAATAAACACTGAAGCTTTCTTT
TRBV6-5	.	15	.	TRBJ2-3	CASSSTLTALYTQYF	TGTGCCAGCAGTTCTACACTGACAGCTTTGTATACGCAGTATTTT
TRBV19	.	16	TRBD2	TRBJ2-2	CASSTGLAGRTGELFF	TGTGCCAGTAGTACCGGACTAGCGGGGCGAACCGGGGAGCTGTTTTTT
TRBV12-2	.	17	.	TRBJ2-7	CASRLVDRGAQSAKQYF	TGTGCAAGTCGCTTAGTGGACAGGGGGGCTCAGTCGGCGAAACAGTACTTC
TRBV2	.	12	TRBD1	TRBJ1-2	CASGDREYGYTF	TGTGCCAGCGGAGACAGGGAGTATGGCTACACCTTC
TRBV6-5	.	12	TRBD1	TRBJ1-5	CASRTGNQPQHF	TGTGCCAGCCGGACAGGGAATCAGCCCCAGCATTTT
TRBV18	.	17	.	TRBJ2-5	CASSPTGGGPTQETQYF	TGTGCCAGCTCTCCTACCGGAGGGGGCCCTACTCAAGAGACCCAGTACTTC
TRBV6-5	.	16	TRBD1	TRBJ2-3	CASSFFGTDGTDTQYF	TGTGCCAGCAGTTTCTTTGGGACAGACGGCACAGATACGCAGTATTTT
TRBV7-6	once	16	TRBD1	TRBJ2-3	CASSPTQGADGDTQYF	TGTGCCAGCAGCCCGACACAGGGGGCGGATGGAGATACGCAGTATTTT
TRBV30	.	12	TRBD1	TRBJ1-5	CAWSGTDQPQHF	TGTGCCTGGAGCGGGACAGATCAGCCCCAGCATTTT
TRBV7-9	.	15	TRBD1	TRBJ1-4	CASSLVTGGNEKLFF	TGTGCCAGCAGCTTAGTCACAGGGGGCAATGAAAAACTGTTTTTT
TRBV11-2	.	16	.	TRBJ2-7	CASSSHGSVGGTEQYF	TGTGCCAGCAGCTCTCACGGATCGGTAGGGGGAACGGAGCAGTACTTC
TRBV7-2	.	15	TRBD2	TRBJ2-3	CASSLSSGGAGTQYF	TGTGCCAGCAGCTTAAGCAGCGGGGGGGCTGGTACGCAGTATTTT
TRBV19	.	14	.	TRBJ2-6	CASSRGSGANVLTF	TGTGCCAGTAGTAGAGGCTCTGGGGCCAACGTCCTGACTTTC
TRBV15	.	16	TRBD1	TRBJ1-4	CATSRSDRGPNEKLFF	TGTGCCACCAGCAGGTCTGACAGGGGGCCTAATGAAAAACTGTTTTTT
TRBV14	.	13	.	TRBJ1-5	CASSQSAGSPQHF	TGTGCCAGCAGCCAATCGGCCGGGTCGCCCCAGCATTTT